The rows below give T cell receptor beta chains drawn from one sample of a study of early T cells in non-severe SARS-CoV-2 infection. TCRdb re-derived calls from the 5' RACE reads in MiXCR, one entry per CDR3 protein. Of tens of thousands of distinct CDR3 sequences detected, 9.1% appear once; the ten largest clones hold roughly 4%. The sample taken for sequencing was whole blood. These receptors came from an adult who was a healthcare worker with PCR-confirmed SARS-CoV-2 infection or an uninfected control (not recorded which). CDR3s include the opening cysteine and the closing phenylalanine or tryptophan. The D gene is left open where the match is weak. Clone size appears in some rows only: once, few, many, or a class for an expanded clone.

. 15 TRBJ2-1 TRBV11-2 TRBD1 CASRDRDRGGNEQFF TGTGCCAGCAGGGACCGGGACAGAGGCGGCAATGAGCAGTTCTTC
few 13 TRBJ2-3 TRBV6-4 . CASSGGDTDTQYF TGTGCCAGCAGTGGGGGCGACACAGATACGCAGTATTTT
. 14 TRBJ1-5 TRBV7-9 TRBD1 CASSPDRGNQPQHF TGTGCCAGCAGCCCGGACAGGGGGAATCAGCCCCAGCATTTT
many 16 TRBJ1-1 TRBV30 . CAWSVQGGSLNAEAFF TGTGCCTGGAGTGTACAGGGAGGGTCTTTGAATGCTGAAGCTTTCTTT
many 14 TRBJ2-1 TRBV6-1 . CASRGSGLDNEQFF TGTGCCAGCAGGGGCTCAGGGTTGGACAATGAGCAGTTCTTC
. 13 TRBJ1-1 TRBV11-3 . CASSFMGNTEAFF TGTGCCAGCAGCTTTATGGGGAACACTGAAGCTTTCTTT
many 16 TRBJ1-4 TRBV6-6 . CASSFTEGLLNEKLFF TGTGCCAGCAGTTTCACGGAGGGACTCCTCAATGAAAAACTGTTTTTT
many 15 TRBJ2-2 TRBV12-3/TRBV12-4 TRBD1 CASSTGQGYTGELFF TGTGCCAGCAGTACGGGACAGGGGTACACCGGGGAGCTGTTTTTT
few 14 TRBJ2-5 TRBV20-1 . CSARDGLFQETQYF TGCAGTGCTAGAGACGGACTCTTCCAAGAGACCCAGTACTTC
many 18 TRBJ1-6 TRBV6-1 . CASRTGGFVGSYNSPLHF TGTGCCAGCAGGACGGGGGGATTCGTCGGCTCCTATAATTCACCCCTCCACTTT
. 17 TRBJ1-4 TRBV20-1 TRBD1 CSASPGTGGLTNEKLFF TGCAGTGCTAGCCCTGGGACAGGGGGCTTAACTAATGAAAAACTGTTTTTT
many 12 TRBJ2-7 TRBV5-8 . CASSPGGYGQYF TGTGCCAGCAGCCCCGGGGGTTATGGGCAGTACTTC
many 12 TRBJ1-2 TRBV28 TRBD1 CASWDRWNGYTF TGTGCCAGCTGGGACAGGTGGAATGGCTACACCTTC
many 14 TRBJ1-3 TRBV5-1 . CASSLQGSGNTIYF TGCGCCAGCAGCTTACAGGGCTCCGGAAACACCATATATTTT
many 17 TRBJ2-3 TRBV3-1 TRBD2 CASSPGGLAGRADTQYF TGTGCCAGCAGCCCAGGCGGACTAGCGGGGAGGGCAGATACGCAGTATTTT
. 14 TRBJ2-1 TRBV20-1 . CSARDGGSYNEQFF TGCAGTGCTAGAGACGGCGGAAGTTACAATGAGCAGTTCTTC
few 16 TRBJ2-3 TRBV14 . CASSQARAVESDAQYF TGTGCCAGCAGCCAAGCAAGAGCGGTCGAATCAGATGCGCAGTATTTT
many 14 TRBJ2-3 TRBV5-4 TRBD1 CASGRDRSTDTQYF TGTGCCAGCGGCCGGGACAGGAGTACAGATACGCAGTATTTT
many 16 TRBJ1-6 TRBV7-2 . CASSPDSGPHNSPLHF TGTGCCAGCAGCCCGGACAGCGGACCTCATAATTCACCCCTCCACTTT
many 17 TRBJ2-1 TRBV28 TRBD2 CASNPQRLAGGDNEQFF TGTGCCAGCAACCCTCAGAGACTAGCGGGGGGGGACAATGAGCAGTTCTTC
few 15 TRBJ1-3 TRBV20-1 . CSARDPRGSGNTIYF TGCAGTGCTAGGGACCCCCGGGGGTCTGGAAACACCATATATTTT
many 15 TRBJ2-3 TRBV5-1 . CASSLDAGTRDTQYF TGCGCCAGCAGCTTGGACGCGGGGACGAGAGATACGCAGTATTTT
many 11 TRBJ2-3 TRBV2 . CASSSEDTQYF TGTGCCAGCAGTTCCGAAGATACGCAGTATTTT
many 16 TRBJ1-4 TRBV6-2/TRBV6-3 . CASSPLVWGGDEKLFF TGTGCCAGCAGTCCCCTGGTTTGGGGAGGGGATGAAAAACTGTTTTTT
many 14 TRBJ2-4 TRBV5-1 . CASSWDGPGDIQYF TGCGCCAGCAGCTGGGACGGACCTGGGGACATTCAGTACTTC
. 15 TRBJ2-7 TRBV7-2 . CASSRRSGSSYEQYF TGTGCCAGCAGCCGCCGGAGCGGAAGTTCCTACGAGCAGTACTTC
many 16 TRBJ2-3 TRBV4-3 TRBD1 CASSQVSGGDTDTQYF TGCGCCAGCAGCCAAGTATCAGGGGGCGACACAGATACGCAGTATTTT
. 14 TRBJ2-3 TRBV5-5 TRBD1 CASTQTGTSDTQYF TGTGCCAGCACCCAGACAGGGACCTCCGATACGCAGTATTTT
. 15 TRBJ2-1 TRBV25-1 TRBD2 CASSPSGNSYNEQFF TGTGCCAGCAGTCCTAGCGGGAACTCCTACAATGAGCAGTTCTTC
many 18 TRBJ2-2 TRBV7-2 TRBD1 CASSSEAGQVINTGELFF TGTGCCAGCAGCTCCGAGGCGGGACAGGTGATAAACACCGGGGAGCTGTTTTTT
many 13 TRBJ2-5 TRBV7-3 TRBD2 CASSSGLEETQYF TGTGCCAGCAGCTCGGGACTAGAAGAGACCCAGTACTTC
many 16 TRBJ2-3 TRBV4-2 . CASSQTGRARADTQYF TGTGCCAGCAGCCAAACGGGAAGGGCTAGAGCAGATACGCAGTATTTT
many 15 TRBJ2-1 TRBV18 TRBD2 CASSPSGGATNEQFF TGTGCCAGCTCACCTAGCGGGGGGGCAACGAATGAGCAGTTCTTC
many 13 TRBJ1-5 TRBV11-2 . CASSFSESQPQHF TGTGCCAGCAGCTTTAGTGAGAGTCAGCCCCAGCATTTT
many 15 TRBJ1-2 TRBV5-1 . CASSLGSYRAYGYTF TGCGCCAGCAGCTTGGGGTCCTACCGGGCCTATGGCTACACCTTC
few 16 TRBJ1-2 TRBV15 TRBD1 CATSRRPGTGNYGYTF TGTGCCACCAGCAGACGTCCCGGGACAGGAAACTATGGCTACACCTTC
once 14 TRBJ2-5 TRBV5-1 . CASSTSFGAETQYF TGCGCCAGCAGCACCTCCTTCGGGGCAGAGACCCAGTACTTC